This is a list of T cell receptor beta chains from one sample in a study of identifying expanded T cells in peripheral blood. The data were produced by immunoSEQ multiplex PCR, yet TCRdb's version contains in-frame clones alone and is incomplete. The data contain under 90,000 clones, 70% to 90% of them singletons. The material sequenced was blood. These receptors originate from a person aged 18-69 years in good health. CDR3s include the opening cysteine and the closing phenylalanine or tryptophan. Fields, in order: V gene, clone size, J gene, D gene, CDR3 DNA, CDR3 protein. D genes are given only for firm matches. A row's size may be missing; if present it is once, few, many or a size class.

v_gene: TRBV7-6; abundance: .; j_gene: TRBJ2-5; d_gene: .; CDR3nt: TGTGCCAGCAGCTTAGGTCCAGGTGAAGAGACCCAGTACTTC; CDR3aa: CASSLGPGEETQYF
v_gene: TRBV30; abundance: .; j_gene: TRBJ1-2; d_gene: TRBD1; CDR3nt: TGTGCCTGGGGACAGGGGTCTGGCTACACCTTC; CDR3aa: CAWGQGSGYTF
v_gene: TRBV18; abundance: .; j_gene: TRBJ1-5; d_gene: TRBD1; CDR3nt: TGTGCCAGCTCAACGGGACAGGGGGTAGGTCAGCCCCAGCATTTT; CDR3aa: CASSTGQGVGQPQHF
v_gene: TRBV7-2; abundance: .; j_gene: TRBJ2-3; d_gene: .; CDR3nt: TGTGCCAGCAGCTTGAGTTACGGACCCGATACGCAGTATTTT; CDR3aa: CASSLSYGPDTQYF
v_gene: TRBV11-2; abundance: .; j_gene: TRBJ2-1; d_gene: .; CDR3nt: TGTGCCAGCAGCTTAGGGGGGCACGGAAACTACAATGAGCAGTTCTTC; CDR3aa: CASSLGGHGNYNEQFF
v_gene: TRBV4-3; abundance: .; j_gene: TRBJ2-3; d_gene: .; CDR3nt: TGCGCCAGCAGCCCAGGGGCTAGCACAGATACGCAGTATTTT; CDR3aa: CASSPGASTDTQYF
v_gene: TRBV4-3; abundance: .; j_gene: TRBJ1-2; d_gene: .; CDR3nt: TGCGCCAGCAGCCCACAGCAATACGCTAACTATGGCTACACCTTC; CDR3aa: CASSPQQYANYGYTF
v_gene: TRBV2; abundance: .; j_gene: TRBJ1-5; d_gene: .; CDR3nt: TGTGCCAGCAGCCGCACCTGGGGCAGTAGATATAGCAATCAGCCCCAGCATTTT; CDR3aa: CASSRTWGSRYSNQPQHF
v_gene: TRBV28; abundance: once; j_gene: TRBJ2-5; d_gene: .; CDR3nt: TGTGCCAGCAGTACAGGTTGGGAGTTTGGGGAGACCCAGTACTTC; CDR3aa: CASSTGWEFGETQYF
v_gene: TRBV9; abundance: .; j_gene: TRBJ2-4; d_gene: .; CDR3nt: TGTGCCAGCAGCGTAGGACTAGGCGCCAAAAACATTCAGTACTTC; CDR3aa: CASSVGLGAKNIQYF
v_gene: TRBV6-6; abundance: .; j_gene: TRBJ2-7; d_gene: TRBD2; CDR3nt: TGTGCCAGCAGTCAGGCTAGCGGGGCTGCCTACGAGCAGTACTTC; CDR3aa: CASSQASGAAYEQYF
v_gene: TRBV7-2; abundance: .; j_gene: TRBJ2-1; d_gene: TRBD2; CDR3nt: TGTGCCAGCAGCTCACGAGCGGGAGACTCCAATGAGCAGTTCTTC; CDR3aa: CASSSRAGDSNEQFF
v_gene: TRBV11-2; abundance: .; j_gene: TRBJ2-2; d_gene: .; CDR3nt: TGTGCCAGCAGCTTAACTAGAGGGACCGGGGAGCTGTTTTTT; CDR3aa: CASSLTRGTGELFF
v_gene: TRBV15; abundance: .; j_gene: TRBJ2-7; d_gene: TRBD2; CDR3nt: TGTGCCACCAGCAGAGAGCGGGAGGGGGCATACGAGCAGTACTTC; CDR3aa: CATSREREGAYEQYF
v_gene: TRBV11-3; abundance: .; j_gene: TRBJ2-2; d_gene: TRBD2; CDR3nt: TGTGCCAGCAGCAGGGGAGGGACCGGGGAGCTGTTTTTT; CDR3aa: CASSRGGTGELFF
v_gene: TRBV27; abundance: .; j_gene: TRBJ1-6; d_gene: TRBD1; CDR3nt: TGTGCCAGCAGTCTCATACGACAGGGCGGTAATTCACCCCTCCACTTT; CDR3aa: CASSLIRQGGNSPLHF
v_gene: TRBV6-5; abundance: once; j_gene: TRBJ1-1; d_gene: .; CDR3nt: TGTGCCAGCAGTCCGACGGGACTTGAAGCTTTCTTT; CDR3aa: CASSPTGLEAFF
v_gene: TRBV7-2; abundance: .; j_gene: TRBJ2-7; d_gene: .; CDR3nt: TGTGCCAGCAGCCCGCGGGGCATTTCAGGCGAGCAGTACTTC; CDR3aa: CASSPRGISGEQYF